Listed below are T cell receptor beta chains from one sample, sequenced in a study of shared clonotypes between healthy human individuals. Method: immunoSEQ multiplex PCR; TCRdb's copy keeps in-frame clones and lacks some. This table has millions of clones, 93% appearing once. Sequenced sample: naive CD4+ T cells from PBMCs. Receptors were obtained from a man between 18 and 35 years old in good health. Some clones in this sample may be carry-over from other donors' samples. Both conserved end residues are part of each CDR3. A D gene is named only where the DNA matches it firmly. Clone size is given for some rows only: seen once, a few or many times, or a class if the clone is expanded.

TRBJ2-2	NA	TRBV7-2	NA	TGTGCCAGCGGGCCTCGAAGAGGCACCGGGGAGCTGTTTTTT	CASGPRRGTGELFF
TRBJ2-1	TRBD2	TRBV4-1	NA	TGCGCCAGCAGCCAACCTAACCCGGGACTAGCCTACAATGAGCAGTTCTTC	CASSQPNPGLAYNEQFF
TRBJ1-4	NA	TRBV9	few	TGTGCCAGCAGCCGAGGGGTGGATGAAAAACTGTTTTTT	CASSRGVDEKLFF
TRBJ2-2	NA	TRBV19	NA	TGTGCCAGTAGTAGGGGGTTCCCCGGGGAGCTGTTTTTT	CASSRGFPGELFF
TRBJ2-1	NA	TRBV6-1	NA	TGTGCCAGCAGTGAACAGGGGGGCAATGAGCAGTTCTTC	CASSEQGGNEQFF
TRBJ2-3	TRBD2	TRBV2	NA	TGTGCCAGCAGTGGACTAGCGGGAGTTATAGATACGCAGTATTTT	CASSGLAGVIDTQYF
TRBJ2-7	TRBD2	TRBV6-6	NA	TGTGCCAGCAGAGAAATAGCGGGAGGGCCGTGGGAGCAGTACTTC	CASREIAGGPWEQYF
TRBJ2-7	TRBD2	TRBV28	NA	TGTGCCAGCAGTGGCGGGGGTGGCCCCTCCTACGAGCAGTACTTC	CASSGGGGPSYEQYF
TRBJ2-1	NA	TRBV5-1	NA	TGCGCCAGCAGCTTGGGGGCGAGGGATGAGCAGTTCTTC	CASSLGARDEQFF
TRBJ2-1	TRBD2	TRBV28	NA	TGTGCCAGCAGTTCCCCCAGGGCTAGCGGGAGGCGGAATGAGCAGTTCTTC	CASSSPRASGRRNEQFF
TRBJ2-3	NA	TRBV10-3	NA	TGTGCCATCAGTGAGTCGTGGGAAGTTACGCAGTATTTT	CAISESWEVTQYF
TRBJ2-7	NA	TRBV7-9	NA	TGTGCCAGCAGCTTAGGGGCAGCGGTGGGTGACGAGCAGTACTTC	CASSLGAAVGDEQYF
TRBJ2-1	TRBD2	TRBV5-1	NA	TGCGCCAGCAGGGGGACTAGCATATACAATGAGCAGTTCTTC	CASRGTSIYNEQFF
TRBJ2-5	NA	TRBV6-1	NA	TGTGCCAGCAGTCCACGCGGGTGGGGGGAGACCCAGTACTTC	CASSPRGWGETQYF
TRBJ2-1	TRBD1	TRBV5-1	once	TGTGCCAGCAGCAGGGGACAGGGGGTGAGCGATGAGCAGTTCTTC	CASSRGQGVSDEQFF
TRBJ2-7	NA	TRBV7-2	NA	TGTGCCAGCAGCCAAGGACGTCCAAGAACCTACGAGCAGTACTTC	CASSQGRPRTYEQYF
TRBJ1-2	TRBD1	TRBV5-1	NA	TGCGCCAGCAGGGACCGGACAGGGTACTATGGCTACACCTTC	CASRDRTGYYGYTF
TRBJ2-1	TRBD1	TRBV11-1	NA	TGTGCCAGCACCGGGACAGGGGAAAGAAATGAGCAGTTCTTC	CASTGTGERNEQFF
TRBJ2-3	TRBD1	TRBV29-1	NA	TGCAGCGCGCTTCAGGGGGCGACAGATACGCAGTATTTT	CSALQGATDTQYF
TRBJ1-3	NA	TRBV7-2	NA	TGTGCCAGCAGCTTGACAGCCTCTGGAAACACCATATATTTT	CASSLTASGNTIYF
TRBJ2-3	TRBD2	TRBV9	NA	TGTGCCAGCAGCGTAGCCCCTCTGTCGGTAGCGGGAGCCCCAGATACGCAGTATTTT	CASSVAPLSVAGAPDTQYF
TRBJ2-5	NA	TRBV2	NA	TGTGCCAGCAGTGGCTACCCCTTAGAGACCCAGTACTTC	CASSGYPLETQYF
TRBJ2-1	NA	TRBV18	once	TGTGCCAGCTCACCTTCGGCTAGCAGGTTTGAGCAGTTCTTC	CASSPSASRFEQFF
TRBJ2-1	NA	TRBV21-1	NA	TGTGCCAGCAGCAAAGGCAGTACAGAGACCTACAATGAGCAGTTCTTC	CASSKGSTETYNEQFF
TRBJ2-7	TRBD2	TRBV18	NA	TGTGCCAGCTCCCCCAGACTAGCGGGGAGAACCCCTTCCTACGAGCAGTACTTC	CASSPRLAGRTPSYEQYF
TRBJ2-5	TRBD2	TRBV9	NA	TGTGCCAGCGCTAGCGGGGCGATCCAAGAGACCCAGTACTTC	CASASGAIQETQYF
TRBJ1-1	NA	TRBV18	few	TGTGCCAGCTCACCTGGACAGCACACTGAAGCTTTCTTT	CASSPGQHTEAFF
TRBJ2-1	TRBD2	TRBV6-5	NA	TGTGCCAGCAGTTACTCGTCTAGCGGGATGGTAAATGAGCAGTTCTTC	CASSYSSSGMVNEQFF
TRBJ2-7	NA	TRBV7-3	NA	TGTGCCAGCAGCTTAACTGCAGGGAGCTCCTACGAGCAGTACTTC	CASSLTAGSSYEQYF
TRBJ1-1	NA	TRBV6-1	once	TGTGCCAGCAGTGAAGGCAAAGGGGGGAAATCTGAAGCTTTCTTT	CASSEGKGGKSEAFF
TRBJ2-2	TRBD2	TRBV5-1	NA	TGCGCCAGCAGCTTTGTAGCGGGAGCGAACACCGGGGAGCTGTTTTTT	CASSFVAGANTGELFF
TRBJ2-5	TRBD2	TRBV7-2	NA	TGTGCCAGCAGCACCAGGACTAGAACCCAAGAGACCCAGTACTTC	CASSTRTRTQETQYF
TRBJ1-5	NA	TRBV19	NA	TGTGCCAGTAGTAAAGGAGGGTGGAATGGCAATCAGCCCCAGCATTTT	CASSKGGWNGNQPQHF
TRBJ2-7	TRBD2	TRBV5-1	NA	TGCGCCAGCAGCTTGCTAGCGGGAGACGGGGGCGAGCAGTACTTC	CASSLLAGDGGEQYF
TRBJ1-2	NA	TRBV5-6	once	TGTGCCAGCAGCTTGGCTAGGGGGATCTATGGCTACACCTTC	CASSLARGIYGYTF
TRBJ2-7	TRBD1	TRBV6-6	NA	TGTGCCAGCAGTCACTACGGGACAGGAGCCTACGAGCAGTACTTC	CASSHYGTGAYEQYF
TRBJ2-7	TRBD1	TRBV6-5	NA	TGTGCCAGCAGTGAAGGCGGACAGGGAGGCTTC	CASSEGGQGGF
TRBJ1-2	NA	TRBV28	NA	TGTGCCGGTCAACAGGGTTTGGGCTATGGCTACACCTTC	CAGQQGLGYGYTF
TRBJ2-4	NA	TRBV7-9	NA	TGTGCCAGCAGCTTAACCCGGGACGCTCCCAAAAACATTCAGTACTTC	CASSLTRDAPKNIQYF
TRBJ2-5	NA	TRBV7-3	NA	TGTGCCAGCAGCCCTGGCGCGGGGCCGGGGGAGACCCAGTACTTC	CASSPGAGPGETQYF
TRBJ2-2	TRBD1	TRBV7-2	NA	TGTGCCAGCAGCTTAGCGCACAGGGGGCCCGCCGGGGAGCTGTTTTTT	CASSLAHRGPAGELFF
TRBJ1-1	TRBD1	TRBV5-6	NA	TGTGCCAGCAGCTACTACAGGGGTCGGGGCACTGAAGCTTTCTTT	CASSYYRGRGTEAFF
TRBJ2-2	TRBD2	TRBV13	NA	TGTGCCAGCAGCTATGGACTAGCGGGAGGGACCGGGGAGCTGTTTTTT	CASSYGLAGGTGELFF
TRBJ2-3	NA	TRBV7-3	NA	TGTGCCAGCAGCCCACGACAGGCAGATACGCAGTATTTT	CASSPRQADTQYF
TRBJ2-3	NA	TRBV6-6	NA	TGTGCCAGCAGCCCGCCGGGACTCTCCACAGATACGCAGTATTTT	CASSPPGLSTDTQYF
TRBJ1-6	TRBD1	TRBV27	NA	TGTGCCAGCAGTTCCCGACAGGGGTCCTCCTATAATTCACCCCTCCACTTT	CASSSRQGSSYNSPLHF
TRBJ2-1	NA	TRBV6-6	NA	TGTGCCAGCAAAATAGGTCGTTACAATGAGCAGTTCTTC	CASKIGRYNEQFF
TRBJ1-2	NA	TRBV27	NA	TGTGCCAGCAGCTTGACAAGTTTGTTTCCCATAATCAGCTTC	CASSLTSLFPIISF
TRBJ1-4	NA	TRBV6-6	NA	TGTGCCAGCAGCCGTCCCACGGAGGAAAAACTGTTTTTT	CASSRPTEEKLFF
TRBJ2-1	TRBD2	TRBV5-4	NA	TGTGCCAGCAGCCCCTGGGGAGCGGGAGGGCCAAATGAGCAGTTCTTC	CASSPWGAGGPNEQFF
TRBJ2-7	TRBD1	TRBV15	NA	TGTGCCACCAGCAGAGTCACAGGGGTTCCCCTCGAGCAGTACTTC	CATSRVTGVPLEQYF
TRBJ1-1	NA	TRBV7-8	NA	TGTGCCAGCAGCTTAGCTGGATCGAACACTGAAGCTTTCTTT	CASSLAGSNTEAFF
TRBJ2-1	TRBD1	TRBV29-1	NA	TGCAGCGTTGAAGTAGGGGGCGACAATGAGCAGTTCTTC	CSVEVGGDNEQFF
TRBJ1-2	NA	TRBV6-5	NA	TGTGCCAGCAGAAGAACAGGGCGTGAGGGCTACACCTTC	CASRRTGREGYTF